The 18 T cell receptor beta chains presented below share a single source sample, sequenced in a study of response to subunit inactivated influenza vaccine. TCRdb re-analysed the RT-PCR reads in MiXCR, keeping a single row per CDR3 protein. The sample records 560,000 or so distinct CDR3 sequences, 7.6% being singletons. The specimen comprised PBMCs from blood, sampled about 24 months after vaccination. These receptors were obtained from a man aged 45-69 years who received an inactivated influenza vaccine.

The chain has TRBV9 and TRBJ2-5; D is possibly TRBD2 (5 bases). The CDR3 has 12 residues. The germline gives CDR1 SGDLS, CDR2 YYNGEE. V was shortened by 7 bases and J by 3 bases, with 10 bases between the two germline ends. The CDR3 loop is CASAGWEETQYF. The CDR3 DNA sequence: TGTGCCAGCGCGGGCTGGGAAGAGACCCAGTACTTC. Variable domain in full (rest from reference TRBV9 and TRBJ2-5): DSGVTQTPKHLITATGQRVTLRCSPRSGDLSVYWYQQSLDQGLQFLIQYYNGEERAKGNILERFSAQQFPDLHSELNLSSLELGDSALYFCASAGWEETQYFGPGTRLLVL.

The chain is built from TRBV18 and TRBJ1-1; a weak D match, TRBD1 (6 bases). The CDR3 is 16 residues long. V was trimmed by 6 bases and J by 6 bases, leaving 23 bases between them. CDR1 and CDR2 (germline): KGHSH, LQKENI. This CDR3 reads CASSAAGPTGSSEAFF. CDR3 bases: TGTGCCAGCTCCGCCGCCGGTCCGACAGGCTCTTCTGAAGCTTTCTTT.

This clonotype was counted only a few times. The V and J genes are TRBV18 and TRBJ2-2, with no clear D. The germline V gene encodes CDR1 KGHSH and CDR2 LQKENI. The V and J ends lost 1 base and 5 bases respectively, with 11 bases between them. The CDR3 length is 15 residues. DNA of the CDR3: TGTGCCAGCTCACCACGATCGGAAACTACCGGGGAGCTGTTTTTT. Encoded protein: CASSPRSETTGELFF.

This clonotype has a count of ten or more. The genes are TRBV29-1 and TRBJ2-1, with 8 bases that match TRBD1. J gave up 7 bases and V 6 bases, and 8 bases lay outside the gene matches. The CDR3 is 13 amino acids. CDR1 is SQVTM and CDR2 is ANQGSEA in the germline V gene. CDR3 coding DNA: TGCAGCGTCGCGGACAGGGCTAAAAATGAGCAGTTCTTC. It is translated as CSVADRAKNEQFF.

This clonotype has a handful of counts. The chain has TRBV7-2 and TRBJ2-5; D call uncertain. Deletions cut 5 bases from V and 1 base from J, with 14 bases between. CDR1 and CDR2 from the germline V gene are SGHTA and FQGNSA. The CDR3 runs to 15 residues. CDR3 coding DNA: TGTGCCAGCAGCCCCGGCAAAAGTGGCCAAGAGACCCAGTACTTC. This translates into CASSPGKSGQETQYF. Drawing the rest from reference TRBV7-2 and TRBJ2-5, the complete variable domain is GAGVSQSPSNKVTEKGKDVELRCDPISGHTALYWYRQSLGQGLEFLIYFQGNSAPDKSGLPSDRFSAERTGGSVSTLTIQRTQQEDSAVYLCASSPGKSGQETQYFGPGTRLLVL.

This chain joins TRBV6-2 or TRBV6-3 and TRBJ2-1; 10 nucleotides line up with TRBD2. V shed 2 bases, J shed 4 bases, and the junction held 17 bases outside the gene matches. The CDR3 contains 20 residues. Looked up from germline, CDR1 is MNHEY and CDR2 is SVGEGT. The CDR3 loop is CASSYPPGFLAGAGYNEQFF. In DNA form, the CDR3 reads TGTGCCAGCAGTTACCCCCCCGGGTTTCTAGCGGGAGCGGGTTACAATGAGCAGTTCTTC.

CDR3 amino acids: CAISAGLAGGYEQYF. DNA of the CDR3: TGTGCCATCAGTGCCGGGCTAGCGGGAGGTTACGAGCAGTACTTC. The chain employs TRBV10-3 and TRBJ2-7; 11 bases map to TRBD2. The V segment lost 4 bases and the J segment 4 bases; nucleotides outside the gene matches: 6. The germline V gene encodes CDR1 ENHRY and CDR2 SYGVKD. The CDR3 totals 15 residues.

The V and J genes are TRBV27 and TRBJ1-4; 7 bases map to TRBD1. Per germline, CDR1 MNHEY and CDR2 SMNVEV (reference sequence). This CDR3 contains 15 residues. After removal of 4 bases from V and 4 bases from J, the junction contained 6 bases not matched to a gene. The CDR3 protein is CASSSWTGINEKLFF. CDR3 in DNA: TGTGCCAGCAGTTCCTGGACAGGAATTAATGAAAAACTGTTTTTT.

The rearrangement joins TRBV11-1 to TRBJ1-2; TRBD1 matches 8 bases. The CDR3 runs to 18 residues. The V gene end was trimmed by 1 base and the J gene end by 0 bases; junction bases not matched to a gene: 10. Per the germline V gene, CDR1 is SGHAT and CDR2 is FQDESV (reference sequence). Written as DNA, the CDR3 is TGTGCCAGCAGCTTAGGGAGGGACAGGCGATCGACTAACTATGGCTACACCTTC. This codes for CASSLGRDRRSTNYGYTF. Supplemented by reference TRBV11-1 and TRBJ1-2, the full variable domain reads EAEVAQSPRYKITEKSQAVAFWCDPISGHATLYWYRQILGQGPELLVQFQDESVVDDSQLPKDRFSAERLKGVDSTLKIQPAELGDSAMYLCASSLGRDRRSTNYGYTFGSGTRLTVV.

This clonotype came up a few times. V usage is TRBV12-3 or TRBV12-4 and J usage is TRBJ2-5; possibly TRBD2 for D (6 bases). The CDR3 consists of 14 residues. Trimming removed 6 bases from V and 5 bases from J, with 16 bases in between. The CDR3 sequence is CASRKRSGGETQYF. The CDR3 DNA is TGTGCCAGCAGAAAGCGTAGCGGCGGGGAGACCCAGTACTTC.

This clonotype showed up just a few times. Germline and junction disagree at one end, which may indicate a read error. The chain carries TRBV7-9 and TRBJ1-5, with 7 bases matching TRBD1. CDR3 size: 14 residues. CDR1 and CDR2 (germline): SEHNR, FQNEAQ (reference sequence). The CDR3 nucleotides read TGTGCCAGCACCTTACAGGGGAGCAATCAGCCCCAGCATTTT. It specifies CASTLQGSNQPQHF. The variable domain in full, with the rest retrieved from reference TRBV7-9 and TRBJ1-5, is DTGVSQNPRHKITKRGQNVTFRCDPISEHNRLYWYRQTLGQGPEFLTYFQNEAQLEKSRLLSDRFSAERPKGSFSTLEIQRTEQGDSAMYLCASTLQGSNQPQHFGDGTRLSIL.

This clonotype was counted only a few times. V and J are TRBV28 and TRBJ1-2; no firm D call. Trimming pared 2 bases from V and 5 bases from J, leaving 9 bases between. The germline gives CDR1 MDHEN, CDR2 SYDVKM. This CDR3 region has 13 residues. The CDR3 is CASSLRDGYGYTF. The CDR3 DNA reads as TGTGCCAGCAGTTTAAGGGATGGGTATGGCTACACCTTC.

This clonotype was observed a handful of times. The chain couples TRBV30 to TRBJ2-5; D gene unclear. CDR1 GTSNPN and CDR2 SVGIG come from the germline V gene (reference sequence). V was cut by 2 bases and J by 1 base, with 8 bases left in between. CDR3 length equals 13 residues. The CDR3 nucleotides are TGTGCCTGGAGTCTACGGATCCAAGAGACCCAGTACTTC. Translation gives CAWSLRIQETQYF.

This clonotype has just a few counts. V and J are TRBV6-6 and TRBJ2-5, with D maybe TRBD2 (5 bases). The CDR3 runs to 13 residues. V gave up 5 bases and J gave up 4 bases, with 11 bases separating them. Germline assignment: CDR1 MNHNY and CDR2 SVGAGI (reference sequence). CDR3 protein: CASSLEDGETQYF. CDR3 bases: TGTGCCAGCAGTCTGGAGGACGGAGAGACCCAGTACTTC.

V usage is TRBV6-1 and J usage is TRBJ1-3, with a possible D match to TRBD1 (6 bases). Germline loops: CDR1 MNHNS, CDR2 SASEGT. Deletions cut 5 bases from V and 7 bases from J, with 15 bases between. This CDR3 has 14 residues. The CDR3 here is CASSPGQGWNTIYF. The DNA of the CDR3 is TGTGCCAGCAGTCCCGGCCAGGGGTGGAACACCATATATTTT.

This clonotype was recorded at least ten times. The CDR3 is CASRHEETQYF. CDR3 sequence (DNA): TGTGCCAGTAGACACGAGGAGACCCAGTACTTC. The J gene is TRBJ2-5, the V gene TRBV19; D is ambiguous. Germline V gives CDR1 LNHDA, CDR2 SQIVND (reference sequence). There are 11 residues in the CDR3. Between the trimmed V and J ends, which lost 6 bases and 5 bases, there was a span of 7 bases.

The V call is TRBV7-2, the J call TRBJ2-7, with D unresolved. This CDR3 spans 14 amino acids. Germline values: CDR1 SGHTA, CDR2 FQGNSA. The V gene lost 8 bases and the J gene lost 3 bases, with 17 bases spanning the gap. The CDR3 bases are TGTGCCAGCTCCTCCCTCGGGTCCTACTACGAGCAGTACTTC. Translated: CASSSLGSYYEQYF.

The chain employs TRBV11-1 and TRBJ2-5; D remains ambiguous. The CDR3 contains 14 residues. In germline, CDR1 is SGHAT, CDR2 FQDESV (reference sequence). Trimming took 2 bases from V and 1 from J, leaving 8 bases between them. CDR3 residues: CASSLRSAQETQYF. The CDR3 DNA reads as TGTGCCAGCAGCTTAAGAAGCGCCCAAGAGACCCAGTACTTC.